A single T cell receptor beta chain is shown here with its context. As yet, its antigen is unknown. The CDR3 covers 14 residues. The ends were cut back, 5 bases at V and 4 bases at J, with 11 bases in the middle. Germline CDR1 reads MNHEY; CDR2 reads SMNVEV (reference sequence). The data were taken from a study of early T cells in non-severe SARS-CoV-2 infection. Points from the study as a whole: There was a bias toward anti-spike CD8 responses in VDJdb matching, which missed private and CD4 specificities.

TCRdb fed the 5' RACE reads into MiXCR, producing one record per CDR3 protein. The sample has tens of thousands of distinct CDR3 sequences; 14% are singletons. The chain has TRBV27 and TRBJ2-2; possible D gene TRBD2, 5 bases. This TCR came from an adult who was a healthcare worker with PCR-confirmed SARS-CoV-2 infection or an uninfected control (not recorded which). Sequenced sample: whole blood. CDR3 sequence: CASSPRAVTGELFF. In nucleotides, the CDR3 is TGTGCCAGCAGTCCGCGGGCCGTCACCGGGGAGCTGTTTTTT.